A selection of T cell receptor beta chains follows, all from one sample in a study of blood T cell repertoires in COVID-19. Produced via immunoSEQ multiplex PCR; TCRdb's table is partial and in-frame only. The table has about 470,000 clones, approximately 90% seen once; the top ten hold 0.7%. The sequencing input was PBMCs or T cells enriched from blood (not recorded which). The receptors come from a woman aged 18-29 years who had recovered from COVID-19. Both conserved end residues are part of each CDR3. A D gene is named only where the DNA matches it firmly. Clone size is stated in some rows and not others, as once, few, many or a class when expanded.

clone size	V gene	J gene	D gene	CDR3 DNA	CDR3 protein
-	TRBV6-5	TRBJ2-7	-	TGTGCCAGCAGCGGACAGTTCTACGAGCAGTACTTC	CASSGQFYEQYF
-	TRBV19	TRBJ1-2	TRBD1	TGTGCCAGTAGTCCGACAGGGGATTATGGCTACACCTTC	CASSPTGDYGYTF
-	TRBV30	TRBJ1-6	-	TGTGCCTGGAGACTTAATTCACCCCTCCACTTT	CAWRLNSPLHF
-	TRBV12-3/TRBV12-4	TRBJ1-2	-	TGTGCCAGCAGTCAGGACTTCTGGGAGAGCTACACCTTC	CASSQDFWESYTF
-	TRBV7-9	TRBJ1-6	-	TGTGCCGGATCTACAGGGCTCGGTAATTCACCCCTCCACTTT	CAGSTGLGNSPLHF
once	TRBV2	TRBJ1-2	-	TGTGCCAGCAGGCCTGACCTTGGAGGTGGCTACACCTTC	CASRPDLGGGYTF
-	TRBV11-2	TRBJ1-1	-	TGTGCCAGCAGTTGGGCCCGGGGTCGGACTGAAGCTTTCTTT	CASSWARGRTEAFF
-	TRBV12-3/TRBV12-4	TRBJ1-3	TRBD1	TGTGCCAGCCGGACAGGGGGAAACACCATATATTTT	CASRTGGNTIYF
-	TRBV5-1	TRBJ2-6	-	TGCGCCAGCACCCAGGCAGGGACAATCTCTGGGGCCAACGTCCTGACTTTC	CASTQAGTISGANVLTF
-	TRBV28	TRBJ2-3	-	TGTGCCAGCACACCCCGTGGGGGGTTTATTTCAGATACGCAGTATTTT	CASTPRGGFISDTQYF
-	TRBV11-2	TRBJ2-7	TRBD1	TGTGCCAGCAGCTTCCAACAGGGGGTGTCGTACGAGCAGTACTTC	CASSFQQGVSYEQYF
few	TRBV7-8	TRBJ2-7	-	TGTGCCAGCAGCCTCAGCGGGCTTTACGAGCAGTACTTC	CASSLSGLYEQYF
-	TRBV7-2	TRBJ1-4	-	TGTGCCAGCAGCCGCCGGGCCCAGGGGGAAAAACTGTTTTTT	CASSRRAQGEKLFF
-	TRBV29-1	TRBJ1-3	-	TGCAGCGTTGACGACAGTTTCTCTGGAAACACCATATATTTT	CSVDDSFSGNTIYF
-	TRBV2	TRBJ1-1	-	TGTGCCAGCAGTGACCCCCGACGGCGGGGATCGGGGGACACTGAAGCTTTCTTT	CASSDPRRRGSGDTEAFF
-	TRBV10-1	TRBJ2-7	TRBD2	TGCGCCAGCAGGGGGACTAGCGGGGGGGGCCGGTGGTCCTACGAGCAGTACTTC	CASRGTSGGGRWSYEQYF
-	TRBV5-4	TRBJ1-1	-	TGTGCCAGCAGCCGTGGGGTGGGGGCGGAGACTGAAGCTTTCTTT	CASSRGVGAETEAFF
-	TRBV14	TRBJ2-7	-	TGTGCCAGCCCCCTGCAGGGCCCCACCTACGAGCAGTACTTC	CASPLQGPTYEQYF
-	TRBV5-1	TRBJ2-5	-	TGCGCCAGCAGAGGTCAGGGCCGAGAGACCCAGTACTTC	CASRGQGRETQYF
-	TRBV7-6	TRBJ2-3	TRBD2	TGTGCCAGCAGCGCAGAAGCTTGGACTAGCGGGGGGTCAGATACGCAGTATTTT	CASSAEAWTSGGSDTQYF
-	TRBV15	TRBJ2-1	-	TGTGCCACCAGCAGAGATAGACTACCGAAGTTCTTC	CATSRDRLPKFF
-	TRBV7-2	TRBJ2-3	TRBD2	TGTGCCAGCAGCTTAACTAGCGGGGAAGATACGCAGTATTTT	CASSLTSGEDTQYF
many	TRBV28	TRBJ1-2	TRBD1	TGTGCCAGCAGTCCCCCGACAGGGAGCTATGGCTACACCTTC	CASSPPTGSYGYTF
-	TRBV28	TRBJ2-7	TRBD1	TGTGCCAGCAGTTTACTTGGGCAGGGGGCCGAGCAGTACTTC	CASSLLGQGAEQYF
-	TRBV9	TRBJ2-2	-	TGTGCCAGCAGCCCATCGAAAGGAGGAGGAACCGGGGAGCTGTTTTTT	CASSPSKGGGTGELFF
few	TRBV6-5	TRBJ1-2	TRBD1	TGTGCCAGCAACTCACAGGGGACCTATGGCTACACCTTC	CASNSQGTYGYTF
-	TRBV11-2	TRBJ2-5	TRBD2	TGTGCCAGCAGCTTAGGGGGGGAGGGGACCCAGTACTTC	CASSLGGEGTQYF
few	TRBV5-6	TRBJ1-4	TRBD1	TGTGCCAGCAGCTTTCGGGGACAGATGAATGAAAAACTGTTTTTT	CASSFRGQMNEKLFF
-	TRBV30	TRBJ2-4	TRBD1	TGTGCCTGGAAAGGGACAGGGGGAGAGGAAGCCAAAAACATTCAGTACTTC	CAWKGTGGEEAKNIQYF
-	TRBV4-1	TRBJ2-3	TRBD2	TGCGCCAGCAGCCAATCCCGGACTAGCGAGGGCACAGATACGCAGTATTTT	CASSQSRTSEGTDTQYF
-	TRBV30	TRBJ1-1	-	TGTGCCTGGACGACCCCCGGGGGCACTGAAGCTTTCTTT	CAWTTPGGTEAFF
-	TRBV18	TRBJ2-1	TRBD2	TGTGCCAGCTCCCCCCAGCGGGGGGGCCCACAGCAGTTCTTC	CASSPQRGGPQQFF
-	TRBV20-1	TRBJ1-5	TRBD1	TGCAGTGCAAGTACAGGGGAAGGTCAGCCCCAGCATTTT	CSASTGEGQPQHF